What follows are 10 T cell receptor beta chains derived from one specimen sequenced in a study of brain T cells in children with intractable seizures. The time point is: blood from clinic visit 5 months post-surgery; TSC patient then seizure free. Measured with immunoSEQ multiplex PCR; TCRdb has only the in-frame clones, and not every one. This sample has about 340,000 clones; 93% occur once, and the top ten carry 5.7%. Here the sequenced sample was peripheral blood, taken roughly 5 months after surgery. The receptors were gathered from a boy under two years old with tuberous sclerosis and intractable seizures.

The CDR3 region is CAWSWGGLSGANVLTF. DNA for the CDR3: TGTGCCTGGAGTTGGGGGGGACTTTCTGGGGCCAACGTCCTGACTTTC. The rearrangement links TRBV30 to TRBJ2-6; 7 bases are shared with TRBD2. The CDR3 runs to 16 residues. Trimming removed 2 bases from V and 1 base from J; junction bases left unmatched: 5. Germline CDR1 reads GTSNPN; CDR2 reads SVGIG (reference sequence).

The chain has TRBV6-1 and TRBJ2-3; D is ambiguous. Germline-derived CDR1 and CDR2 are MNHNS and SASEGT. The CDR3 is 13 amino acids. V gave up 2 bases and J gave up 2 bases, with 5 bases separating them. CDR3 protein: CASSEYVTDTQYF. Here the CDR3 DNA reads TGTGCCAGCAGTGAATATGTCACAGATACGCAGTATTTT.

V and J are TRBV11-2 and TRBJ1-2, with D unresolved. Trimming removed 5 bases at V and 2 bases at J, with 18 bases between. The CDR3 is made up of 16 amino acids. Germline V gene sequence: CDR1 SGHAT, CDR2 FQNNGV. The DNA for the CDR3 is TGTGCCAGCAGCCCCAACCCGAGGGCTCCGAACTATGGCTACACCTTC. It translates to CASSPNPRAPNYGYTF. The full variable domain, its missing parts supplied by reference TRBV11-2 and TRBJ1-2, is EAGVAQSPRYKIIEKRQSVAFWCNPISGHATLYWYQQILGQGPKLLIQFQNNGVVDDSQLPKDRFSAERLKGVDSTLKIQPAKLEDSAVYLCASSPNPRAPNYGYTFGSGTRLTVV.

V usage is TRBV7-6 and J usage is TRBJ2-5, with 14 bases fitting TRBD2. CDR3 length: 19 residues. The ends lost 5 bases at V and 4 bases at J; junction bases unmatched: 15. CDR1 is SGHVS and CDR2 is FNYEAQ in the germline V gene. The DNA of the CDR3 is TGTGCCAGCAGCGTGGGACTAGCGGGAGAGCGTGGAGAAAGAGAGACCCAGTACTTC. It specifies CASSVGLAGERGERETQYF.

The chain links TRBV19 to TRBJ2-5; tentative D call: TRBD2 (6 bases). The V gene's germline CDR1 is LNHDA and CDR2 SQIVND (reference sequence). The CDR3 consists of 14 residues. The germline V and J ends were trimmed by 5 bases and 2 bases, with 12 bases remaining between them. CDR3 amino acids: CASSSGTLQETQYF. CDR3 in DNA: TGTGCCAGTAGTTCCGGGACTCTACAAGAGACCCAGTACTTC. Looking up the rest from reference TRBV19 and TRBJ2-5 gives the full variable domain: DGGITQSPKYLFRKEGQNVTLSCEQNLNHDAMYWYRQDPGQGLRLIYYSQIVNDFQKGDIAEGYSVSREKKESFPLTVTSAQKNPTAFYLCASSSGTLQETQYFGPGTRLLVL.

The chain joins TRBV27 to TRBJ2-7; TRBD1 is a possible D gene (5 bases). CDR3 length equals 13 residues. CDR1 MNHEY and CDR2 SMNVEV come from the germline V gene (reference sequence). V was trimmed by 5 bases and J by 4 bases, leaving 12 bases between them. In DNA, the CDR3 is TGTGCCAGCAGTACAGGAACTTTATACGAGCAGTACTTC. Encoded protein: CASSTGTLYEQYF.

The chain recombines TRBV5-4 with TRBJ1-2; no clear D. Germline CDR1 SGHNT, CDR2 YYREEE (reference sequence). The CDR3 has 13 residues. V was clipped by 1 base and J by 1 base, with 5 bases between them. CDR3 region: CASSLSGNYGYTF. CDR3 sequence (DNA): TGTGCCAGCAGCTTGTCTGGTAACTATGGCTACACCTTC.

The V gene is TRBV6-5, the J gene TRBJ1-1; D ambiguous. Germline loops: CDR1 MNHEY, CDR2 SVGAGI. Between the trimmed V and J ends, which lost 7 bases and 11 bases, there was a span of 20 bases. This CDR3 is built from 13 residues. In DNA, the CDR3 is TGTGCCAGCACCCCCGGGCCGGGAACCAGGGCTTTCTTT. This encodes CASTPGPGTRAFF.

Details on this clone: Different DNA sequences within this sample yield the same CDR3. CDR3 sequence reads: CASSVGDYGYTF. CDR3 sequence (DNA): TGTGCCAGCAGCGTCGGGGACTATGGCTACACCTTC. V is TRBV9 and J is TRBJ1-2; D uncertain. There are 12 residues in the CDR3. The germline CDR1 and CDR2 sequences are SGDLS and YYNGEE. The germline V and J ends were trimmed by 2 bases and 3 bases, with 5 bases remaining between them.

V gene TRBV30 combines with J gene TRBJ2-5; D not resolved. Trimming left V 1 base short and J 2 bases short, with 14 bases between. This CDR3 has 15 residues. CDR1 GTSNPN and CDR2 SVGIG come from the germline V gene (reference sequence). The CDR3 sequence is CAWSGFRSVQETQYF. In DNA, the CDR3 is TGTGCCTGGAGTGGATTCCGCAGCGTACAAGAGACCCAGTACTTC.